This T cell receptor beta chain was captured by sequencing in a study of CD8+ T cells in alopecia areata. On this clone: The germline and genes are mouse ones. The read terminates 4 residues ahead of where the CDR3 ends, so the germline J gene completes it.

Markers used for sorting pooled cutaneous lymph node cells were CD4, CD8alpha, NKG2D, NKG2ACE and others. RNA extraction and reverse transcription yielded cDNA as sequencing template. Repertoires were generated with immunoSEQ multiplex PCR, while TCRdb's copy carries only in-frame clones and drops some. The repertoire has approximately 300,000 clones, none seen only once; the ten largest take about 1.1%. Germline loops: CDR1 FNHDT, CDR2 SITEND (reference sequence). V lost 4 bases to trimming and J lost 2 bases, with 8 bases between them. The CDR3 has 13 amino acids. The sequencing sample was made of CD4+ T cells sorted from a lymph node. This chain links TRBV19 with TRBJ2-5, with D possibly TRBD1 on 5 matching bases. The sequence derives from a C3H/HeJ mouse with alopecia areata. The strain bears MHC haplotype H2-k. The CDR3 reads CASSGRAQDTQYF. The part of the CDR3 DNA that was read is TGTGCCAGCAGTGGCAGGGCCCAAGAC.